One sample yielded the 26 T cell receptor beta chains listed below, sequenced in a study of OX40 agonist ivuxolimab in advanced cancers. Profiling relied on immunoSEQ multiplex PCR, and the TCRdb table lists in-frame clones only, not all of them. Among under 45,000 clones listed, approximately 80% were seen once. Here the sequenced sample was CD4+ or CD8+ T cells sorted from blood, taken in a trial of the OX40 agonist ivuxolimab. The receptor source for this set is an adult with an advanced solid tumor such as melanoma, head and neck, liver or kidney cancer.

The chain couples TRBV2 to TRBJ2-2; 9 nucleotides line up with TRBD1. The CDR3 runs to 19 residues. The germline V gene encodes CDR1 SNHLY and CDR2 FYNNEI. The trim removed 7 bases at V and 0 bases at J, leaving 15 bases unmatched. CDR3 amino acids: CASNRGGTGLGANTGELFF. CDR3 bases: TGTGCCAGCAACCGCGGCGGGACAGGGTTGGGGGCGAACACCGGGGAGCTGTTTTTT.

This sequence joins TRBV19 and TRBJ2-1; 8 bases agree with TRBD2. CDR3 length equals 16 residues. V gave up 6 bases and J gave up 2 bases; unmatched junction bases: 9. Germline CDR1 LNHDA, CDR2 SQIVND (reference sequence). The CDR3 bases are TGTGCCAGTAGCAGGACTAAGCGGGGGCCCTACAATGAGCAGTTCTTC. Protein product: CASSRTKRGPYNEQFF.

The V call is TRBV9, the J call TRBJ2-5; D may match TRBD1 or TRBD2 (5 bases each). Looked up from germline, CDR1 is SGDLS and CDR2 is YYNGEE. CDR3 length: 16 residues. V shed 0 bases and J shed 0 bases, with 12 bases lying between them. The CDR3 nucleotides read TGTGCCAGCAGCGTAGGACGGTGGGACGACCAAGAGACCCAGTACTTC. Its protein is CASSVGRWDDQETQYF.

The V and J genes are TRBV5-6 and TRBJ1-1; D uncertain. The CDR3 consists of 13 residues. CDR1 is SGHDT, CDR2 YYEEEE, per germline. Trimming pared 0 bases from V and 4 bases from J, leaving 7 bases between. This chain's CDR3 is CASSLEGITEAFF. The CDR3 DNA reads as TGTGCCAGCAGCTTGGAAGGAATCACTGAAGCTTTCTTT.

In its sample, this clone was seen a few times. The chain's CDR3 is CASSIYSGTGVTDTQYF. CDR3 DNA: TGTGCCAGTAGTATATATTCCGGGACAGGGGTCACAGATACGCAGTATTTT. The gene calls are TRBV19 and TRBJ2-3; 10 nucleotides line up with TRBD1. CDR3 size: 17 residues. CDR1 and CDR2 (germline): LNHDA, SQIVND (reference sequence). Germline trimming cut 2 bases from V and 2 bases from J; bases unmatched to any gene: 7.

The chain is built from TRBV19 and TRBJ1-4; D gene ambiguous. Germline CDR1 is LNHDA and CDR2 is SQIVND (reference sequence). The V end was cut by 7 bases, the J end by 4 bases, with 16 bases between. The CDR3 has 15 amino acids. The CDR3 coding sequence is TGTGCCAGTACCCAACGAGGCTTTTTTAATGAAAAACTGTTTTTT. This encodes CASTQRGFFNEKLFF.

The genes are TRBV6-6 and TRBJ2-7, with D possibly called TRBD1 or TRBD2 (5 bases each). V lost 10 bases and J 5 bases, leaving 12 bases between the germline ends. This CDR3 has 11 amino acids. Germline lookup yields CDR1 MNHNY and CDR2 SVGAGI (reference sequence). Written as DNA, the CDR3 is TGTGCCACCTCCCGGGGCAACGAGCAGTACTTC. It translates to CATSRGNEQYF.

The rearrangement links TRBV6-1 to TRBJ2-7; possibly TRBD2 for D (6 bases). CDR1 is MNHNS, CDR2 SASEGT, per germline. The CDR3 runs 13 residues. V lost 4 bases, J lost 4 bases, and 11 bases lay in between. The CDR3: CASSGRALYEQYF. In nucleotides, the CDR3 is TGTGCCAGCAGTGGGAGGGCCTTATACGAGCAGTACTTC.

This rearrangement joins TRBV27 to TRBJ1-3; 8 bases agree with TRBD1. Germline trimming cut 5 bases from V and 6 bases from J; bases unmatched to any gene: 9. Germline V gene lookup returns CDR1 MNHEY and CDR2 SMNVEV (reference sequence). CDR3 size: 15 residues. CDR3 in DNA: TGTGCCAGCAGTCTAAGTCCGGGACAGGCAAACACCATATATTTT. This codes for CASSLSPGQANTIYF.

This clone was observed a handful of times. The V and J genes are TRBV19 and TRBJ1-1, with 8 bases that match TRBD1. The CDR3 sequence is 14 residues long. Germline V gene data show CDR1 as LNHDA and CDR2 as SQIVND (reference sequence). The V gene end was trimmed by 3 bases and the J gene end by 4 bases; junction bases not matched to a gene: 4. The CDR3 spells CASSITGGITEAFF. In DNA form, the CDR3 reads TGTGCCAGTAGTATTACAGGGGGAATCACTGAAGCTTTCTTT. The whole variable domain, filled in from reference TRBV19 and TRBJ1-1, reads DGGITQSPKYLFRKEGQNVTLSCEQNLNHDAMYWYRQDPGQGLRLIYYSQIVNDFQKGDIAEGYSVSREKKESFPLTVTSAQKNPTAFYLCASSITGGITEAFFGQGTRLTVV.

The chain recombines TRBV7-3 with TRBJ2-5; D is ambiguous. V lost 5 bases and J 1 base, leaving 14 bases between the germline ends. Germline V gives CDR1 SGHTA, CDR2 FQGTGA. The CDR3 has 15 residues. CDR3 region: CASSPRIGAQETQYF. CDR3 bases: TGTGCCAGCAGCCCACGGATCGGCGCCCAAGAGACCCAGTACTTC.

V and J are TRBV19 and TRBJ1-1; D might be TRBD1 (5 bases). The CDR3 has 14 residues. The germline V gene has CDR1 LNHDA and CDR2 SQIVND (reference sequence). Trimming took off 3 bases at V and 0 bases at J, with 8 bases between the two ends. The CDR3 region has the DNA TGTGCCAGTAGTATCTCGACAGTGAACACTGAAGCTTTCTTT. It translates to CASSISTVNTEAFF.

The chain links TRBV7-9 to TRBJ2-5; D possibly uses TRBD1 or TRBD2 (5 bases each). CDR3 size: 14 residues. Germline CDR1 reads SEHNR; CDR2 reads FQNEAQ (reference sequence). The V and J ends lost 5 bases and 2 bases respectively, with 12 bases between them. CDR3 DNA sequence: TGTGCCAGCAGCCGATTGGGGGTTCAAGAGACCCAGTACTTC. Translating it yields CASSRLGVQETQYF.

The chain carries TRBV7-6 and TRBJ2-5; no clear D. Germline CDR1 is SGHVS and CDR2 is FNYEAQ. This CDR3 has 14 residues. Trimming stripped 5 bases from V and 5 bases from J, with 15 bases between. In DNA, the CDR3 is TGTGCCAGCAGCCCGAATCCCGGTGGGGAGACCCAGTACTTC. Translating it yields CASSPNPGGETQYF.

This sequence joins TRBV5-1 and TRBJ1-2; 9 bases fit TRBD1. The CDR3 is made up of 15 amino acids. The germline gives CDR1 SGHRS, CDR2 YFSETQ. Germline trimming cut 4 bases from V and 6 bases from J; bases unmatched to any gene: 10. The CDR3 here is CASSIQGAQVDGYTF. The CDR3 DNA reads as TGCGCCAGCAGCATACAGGGGGCGCAGGTGGATGGCTACACCTTC.

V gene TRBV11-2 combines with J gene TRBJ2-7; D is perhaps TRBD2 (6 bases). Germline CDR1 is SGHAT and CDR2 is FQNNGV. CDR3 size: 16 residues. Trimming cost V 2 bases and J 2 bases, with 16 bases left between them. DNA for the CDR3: TGTGCCAGCAGCTTAAGTTACAATCAGCGGGCCTACGAGCAGTACTTC. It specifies CASSLSYNQRAYEQYF. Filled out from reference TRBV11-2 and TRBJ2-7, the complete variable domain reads EAGVAQSPRYKIIEKRQSVAFWCNPISGHATLYWYQQILGQGPKLLIQFQNNGVVDDSQLPKDRFSAERLKGVDSTLKIQPAKLEDSAVYLCASSLSYNQRAYEQYFGPGTRLTVT.

CDR3 region: CASSPRTGDTGELFF. The CDR3 DNA sequence: TGTGCCAGCTCACCAAGGACAGGGGACACCGGGGAGCTGTTTTTT. The gene calls are TRBV18 and TRBJ2-2; TRBD1 matches at 9 bases. V trimming: 2 bases; J trimming: 3 bases; junction bases outside the gene matches: 1. CDR1 is KGHSH, CDR2 LQKENI, per germline. This CDR3 comprises 15 residues.

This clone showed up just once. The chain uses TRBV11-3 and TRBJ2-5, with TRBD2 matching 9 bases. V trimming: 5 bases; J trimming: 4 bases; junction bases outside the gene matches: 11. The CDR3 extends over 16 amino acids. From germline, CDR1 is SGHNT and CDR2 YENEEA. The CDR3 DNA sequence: TGTGCCAGCAGCGCACATAGCGGGAGTTGGGGAGAGACCCAGTACTTC. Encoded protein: CASSAHSGSWGETQYF.

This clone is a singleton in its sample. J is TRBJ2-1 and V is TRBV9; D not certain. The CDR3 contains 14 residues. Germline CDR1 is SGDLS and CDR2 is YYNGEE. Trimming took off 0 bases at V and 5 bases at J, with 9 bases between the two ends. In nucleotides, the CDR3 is TGTGCCAGCAGCGTAGTGGTAGAAAACAATGAGCAGTTCTTC. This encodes CASSVVVENNEQFF.

CDR3: CASSPLKDTEAFF. In nucleotides, the CDR3 is TGTGCCAGCTCACCATTGAAGGACACTGAAGCTTTCTTT. V is TRBV18 and J is TRBJ1-1; no clear D. Between the trimmed V and J ends, which lost 2 bases and 3 bases, there was a span of 7 bases. The CDR3 is 13 amino acids. Germline V lookup: CDR1 KGHSH, CDR2 LQKENI.

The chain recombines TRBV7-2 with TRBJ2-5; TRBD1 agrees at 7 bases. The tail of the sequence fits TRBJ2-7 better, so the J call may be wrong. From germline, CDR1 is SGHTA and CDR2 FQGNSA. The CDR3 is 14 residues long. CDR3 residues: CASSLETRGYEQYF. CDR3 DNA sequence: TGTGCCAGCAGCTTAGAGACCAGGGGGTACGAGCAGTACTTC.

The CDR3 nucleotides read TGTGCCAGCAGCCCACCAGGACTTCTACCGTACAATGAGCAGTTCTTC. Translation gives CASSPPGLLPYNEQFF. The chain joins TRBV7-9 to TRBJ2-1; TRBD2 might be the D (5 bases). The germline gives CDR1 SEHNR, CDR2 FQNEAQ (reference sequence). Trimming cost V 5 bases and J 4 bases, with 18 bases left between them. This CDR3 region has 16 residues.

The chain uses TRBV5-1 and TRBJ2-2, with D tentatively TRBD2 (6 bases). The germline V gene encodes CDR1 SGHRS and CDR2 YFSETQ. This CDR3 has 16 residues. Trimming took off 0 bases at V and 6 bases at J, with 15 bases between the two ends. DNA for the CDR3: TGCGCCAGCAGCTTGGGCCTGGGGGGTACTCCCGGGGAGCTGTTTTTT. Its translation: CASSLGLGGTPGELFF.

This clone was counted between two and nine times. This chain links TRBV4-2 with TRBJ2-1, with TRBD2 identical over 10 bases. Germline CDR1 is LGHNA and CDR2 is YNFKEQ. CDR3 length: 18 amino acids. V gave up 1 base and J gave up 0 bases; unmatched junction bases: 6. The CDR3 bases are TGTGCCAGCAGCCAAGGGGCTAGCGGGAGTAGCTCCTACAATGAGCAGTTCTTC. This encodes CASSQGASGSSSYNEQFF.

CDR3 sequence: CASGSTSTNEKLFF. DNA for the CDR3: TGTGCTAGTGGTTCCACCTCAACTAATGAAAAACTGTTTTTT. This chain links TRBV12-5 with TRBJ1-4; D gene unclear. This CDR3 is built from 14 residues. V was cut by 4 bases and J by 0 bases, with 6 bases left in between. The V gene's germline CDR1 is LGHNT and CDR2 FRNRAP.

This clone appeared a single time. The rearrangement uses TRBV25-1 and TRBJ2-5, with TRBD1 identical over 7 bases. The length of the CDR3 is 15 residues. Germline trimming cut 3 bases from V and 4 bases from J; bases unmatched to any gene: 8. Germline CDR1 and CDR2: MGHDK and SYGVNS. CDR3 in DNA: TGTGCCAGCAGTGATTCCAGGGGGAGAAGAGAGACCCAGTACTTC. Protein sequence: CASSDSRGRRETQYF. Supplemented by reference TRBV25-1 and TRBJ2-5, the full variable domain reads EADIYQTPRYLVIGTGKKITLECSQTMGHDKMYWYQQDPGMELHLIHYSYGVNSTEKGDLSSESTVSRIRTEHFPLTLESARPSHTSQYLCASSDSRGRRETQYFGPGTRLLVL.